Presented here are 31 T cell receptor beta chains from one specimen sequenced in a study of early T cells in non-severe SARS-CoV-2 infection. TCRdb passed the 5' RACE reads through MiXCR, listing each CDR3 protein once. The table has 100,000 to 150,000 distinct CDR3 sequences, about 15% seen once. Sequencing was performed on whole blood. The source of these receptors is an adult who was a healthcare worker with PCR-confirmed SARS-CoV-2 infection or an uninfected control (not recorded which).

This clonotype turned up a few times. As DNA, the CDR3 is TGCGCCGCATGGGGGCAGGGGGGCACTGAAGCTTTCTTT. Translated, it gives CAAWGQGGTEAFF. The chain is built from TRBV23-1 and TRBJ1-1; 7 bases are a match to TRBD1. TRBV23-1 qualifies as an ORF whose function is uncertain. V shed 11 bases and J 4 bases; nucleotides not matched to a gene: 10. The CDR3 loop spans 13 amino acids.

The table lists this clonotype with a few counts. The V and J genes are TRBV12-3 or TRBV12-4 and TRBJ2-1; TRBD1 aligns across 8 bases. CDR3 size: 18 residues. V shed 8 bases and J 0 bases; nucleotides not matched to a gene: 15. CDR3 bases: TGTGCCAGCCAGGGGGCGCGGCGTCCAGGGAGCTCCTACAATGAGCAGTTCTTC. Its protein is CASQGARRPGSSYNEQFF.

Only a few counts were recorded for this clonotype. This chain links TRBV30 with TRBJ1-4, with 7 bases that match TRBD1. The CDR3 has 14 amino acids. The germline V gene has CDR1 GTSNPN and CDR2 SVGIG (reference sequence). V dropped 5 bases and J dropped 7; count of bases not matched to a gene: 10. This CDR3 is CAWGYRGAGEKLFF. The CDR3, as DNA: TGTGCCTGGGGGTACAGGGGCGCAGGTGAAAAACTGTTTTTT.

This clonotype has a count of ten or more. The chain carries TRBV12-3 or TRBV12-4 and TRBJ2-7, with TRBD2 identical over 7 bases. The CDR3 loop spans 14 amino acids. V shed 1 base, J shed 3 bases, and the junction held 3 bases outside the gene matches. The CDR3 DNA reads as TGTGCCAGCAGTTTAGGGACTAGGGGCTACGAGCAGTACTTC. This codes for CASSLGTRGYEQYF.

The V call is TRBV4-2, the J call TRBJ2-3; D uncertain. CDR3 length: 11 residues. Germline V lookup: CDR1 LGHNA, CDR2 YNFKEQ. V was shortened by 5 bases and J by 6 bases, with 6 bases between the two germline ends. The CDR3 sequence is CASSDWDTQYF. CDR3 sequence (DNA): TGTGCCAGCAGCGACTGGGATACGCAGTATTTT.

The chain carries TRBV5-1 and TRBJ1-5, with D hard to call. The CDR3 sequence is 15 residues long. Looked up from germline, CDR1 is SGHRS and CDR2 is YFSETQ. Trimming cost V 5 bases and J 4 bases, with 16 bases left between them. Here the CDR3 reads CASREQPLGNQPQHF. The CDR3 bases are TGCGCCAGCAGGGAACAGCCGTTGGGTAATCAGCCCCAGCATTTT.

The chain has TRBV5-1 and TRBJ2-7; 7 bases line up with TRBD1. The trim removed 2 bases at V and 10 bases at J, leaving 9 bases unmatched. CDR3 size: 13 residues. Germline-derived CDR1 and CDR2 are SGHRS and YFSETQ. The CDR3 sequence is CASSLSTGYEQYF. CDR3 coding DNA: TGCGCCAGCAGCTTATCGACAGGGTATGAACAGTACTTC.

The chain recombines TRBV6-1 with TRBJ1-1; D remains ambiguous. CDR1 and CDR2 from the germline V gene are MNHNS and SASEGT. V was shortened by 2 bases and J by 4 bases, with 8 bases between the two germline ends. The CDR3 has 13 residues. CDR3 in amino acids: CASSELGVTEAFF. In DNA, the CDR3 is TGTGCCAGCAGTGAATTGGGAGTCACTGAAGCTTTCTTT.

Remarks on this clonotype: At one boundary the junction diverges from the germline segment, which might be a read error. The chain joins TRBV7-3 to TRBJ1-3; the D gene is possibly TRBD1 (5 bases). Germline CDR1 SGHTA, CDR2 FQGTGA. CDR3 length: 14 residues. CDR3 in DNA: TGTGCCAGCAGCTTATGCAGAAGGGGAAACACTATATATTTT. Translation gives CASSLCRRGNTIYF. Supplemented by reference TRBV7-3 and TRBJ1-3, the full variable domain reads GAGVSQTPSNKVTEKGKYVELRCDPISGHTALYWYRQSLGQGPEFLIYFQGTGAADDSGLPNDRFFAVRPEGSVSTLKIQRTERGDSAVYLCASSLCRRGNTIYFGEGSWLTVV.

This clonotype was detected a few times. The gene calls are TRBV7-9 and TRBJ2-1, with D unresolved. V gave up 0 bases and J gave up 8 bases, with 11 bases separating them. Germline V gene sequence: CDR1 SEHNR, CDR2 FQNEAQ (reference sequence). The CDR3 extends over 14 amino acids. The CDR3 coding sequence is TGTGCCAGCAGCTTAGCTAGTTTTTATGATGAGCAGTTCTTC. Its protein is CASSLASFYDEQFF. The full variable domain, rest sourced from reference TRBV7-9 and TRBJ2-1, is DTGVSQNPRHKITKRGQNVTFRCDPISEHNRLYWYRQTLGQGPEFLTYFQNEAQLEKSRLLSDRFSAERPKGSFSTLEIQRTEQGDSAMYLCASSLASFYDEQFFGPGTRLTVL.

This clonotype was recorded a few times. The chain uses TRBV12-3 or TRBV12-4 and TRBJ1-1; D not certain. Trimming took 0 bases from V and 11 from J, leaving 13 bases between them. The CDR3 length is 13 residues. In DNA, the CDR3 is TGTGCCAGCAGTTTAGCCTTCTCGATGGGGGCTTTCTTT. It yields the protein CASSLAFSMGAFF.

V usage is TRBV5-1 and J usage is TRBJ1-1; D possibly corresponds to TRBD1 (6 bases). The germline CDR1 and CDR2 sequences are SGHRS and YFSETQ. The CDR3 runs to 13 residues. V was trimmed by 3 bases and J by 9 bases, leaving 15 bases between them. The CDR3 spells CASSSSGTLKAFF. DNA for the CDR3: TGCGCCAGCAGCTCCTCCGGGACACTTAAAGCTTTCTTT.

The table lists this clonotype with many counts. This chain connects TRBV27 to TRBJ1-5; tentatively, D is TRBD1 (6 bases). Trimming pared 5 bases from V and 1 base from J, leaving 9 bases between. The CDR3 totals 14 residues. The germline gives CDR1 MNHEY, CDR2 SMNVEV (reference sequence). CDR3 sequence: CASSTGWSNQPQHF. As DNA, the CDR3 is TGTGCCAGCAGTACAGGGTGGAGCAATCAGCCCCAGCATTTT.

The chain recombines TRBV20-1 with TRBJ2-7; 7 nucleotides match TRBD2. The V and J ends lost 1 base and 2 bases, in that order; junction bases with no gene match: 5. This CDR3 contains 14 residues. Germline CDR1 and CDR2: DFQATT and SNEGSKA (reference sequence). Here the CDR3 DNA reads TGCAGTGCTAGAGCCGGGGGGAATGCCTACGAGCAGTACTTC. Translation gives CSARAGGNAYEQYF.

This rearrangement joins TRBV5-1 to TRBJ1-1, with no clear D. CDR3 length: 14 amino acids. With 0 bases removed from V and 3 bases from J, the gap between germline ends came to 9 bases. CDR1 and CDR2 (germline): SGHRS, YFSETQ. The CDR3 sequence: CASSLAGRDTEAFF. The CDR3 nucleotides read TGCGCCAGCAGCTTGGCGGGCCGGGACACTGAAGCTTTCTTT.

This clonotype occurred a few times. The chain joins TRBV7-9 to TRBJ2-5; no clear D. V lost 5 bases, J lost 4 bases, and 14 bases lay in between. In germline, CDR1 is SEHNR, CDR2 FQNEAQ (reference sequence). This CDR3 region has 14 residues. CDR3 in amino acids: CASSLNTLRETQYF. The DNA of the CDR3 is TGTGCCAGCAGCCTCAATACCCTAAGAGAGACCCAGTACTTC.

The chain joins TRBV2 to TRBJ1-6; D may be TRBD1 (5 bases). The V and J ends lost 3 bases and 7 bases respectively, with 13 bases between them. The CDR3 length is 15 residues. Germline values: CDR1 SNHLY, CDR2 FYNNEI. CDR3 protein: CASSEQGRANSPLHF. The DNA for the CDR3 is TGTGCCAGCAGTGAGCAAGGCAGGGCCAATTCACCCCTCCACTTT.

This clonotype was picked up a small number of times. The chain links TRBV19 to TRBJ2-6; 7 positions agree with TRBD1. The CDR3 extends over 14 amino acids. V shed 10 bases and J 9 bases; nucleotides not matched to a gene: 12. Germline CDR1 reads LNHDA; CDR2 reads SQIVND (reference sequence). This chain's CDR3 is CATSSRDSLNVLTF. As DNA, the CDR3 is TGTGCCACCTCAAGCCGGGACAGCCTCAACGTCCTGACTTTC.

CDR3 nucleotide sequence: TGTGCCAGCAGCCGGTCGGTGACAGGGCTATATGAAAAACTGTTTTTT. It specifies CASSRSVTGLYEKLFF. This sequence joins TRBV7-8 and TRBJ1-4; 7 nucleotides align to TRBD1. The CDR3 runs to 16 residues. The J segment lost 6 bases and the V segment lost 5 bases, leaving 12 bases of the junction unmatched. Per germline, CDR1 SGHVS and CDR2 FQNEAQ.

This clonotype was found a few times. The chain employs TRBV5-1 and TRBJ2-7; 9 bases fit TRBD1. J was trimmed by 6 bases and V by 4 bases; bases with no gene match: 8. Germline V gene sequence: CDR1 SGHRS, CDR2 YFSETQ. This CDR3 comprises 14 residues. The CDR3 here is CASSRDRVKGEQYF. The CDR3 nucleotides read TGCGCCAGCAGCCGGGACAGGGTTAAAGGCGAGCAGTACTTC.

There are a few counts of this clonotype. V usage is TRBV7-6 and J usage is TRBJ1-1; D is possibly TRBD1 (5 bases). The germline V gene has CDR1 SGHVS and CDR2 FNYEAQ. This CDR3 spans 15 amino acids. V was clipped by 0 bases and J by 5 bases, with 13 bases between them. DNA of the CDR3: TGTGCCAGCAGCTTAGCCGCGCAGGGAGGTACTGAAGCTTTCTTT. The encoded protein is CASSLAAQGGTEAFF.

This chain links TRBV10-2 with TRBJ1-1, with D perhaps matching TRBD1 (5 bases). Deletions cut 4 bases from V and 0 bases from J, with 6 bases between. Germline V gene data show CDR1 as WSHSY and CDR2 as SAAADI. The CDR3 sequence is 13 residues long. This CDR3 reads CASSGGLNTEAFF. The CDR3 DNA reads as TGCGCCAGCAGTGGGGGACTGAACACTGAAGCTTTCTTT.

This clonotype was recorded a few times. The chain recombines TRBV18 with TRBJ1-1, with D hard to call. Trimming stripped 0 bases from V and 4 bases from J, with 15 bases between. Germline lookup yields CDR1 KGHSH and CDR2 LQKENI. This CDR3 spans 16 amino acids. The chain's CDR3 is CASSPPGLIAATEAFF. The CDR3 bases are TGTGCCAGCTCACCACCGGGCCTAATCGCAGCCACTGAAGCTTTCTTT. Looking up the rest from reference TRBV18 and TRBJ1-1 gives the full variable domain: NAGVMQNPRHLVRRRGQEARLRCSPMKGHSHVYWYRQLPEEGLKFMVYLQKENIIDESGMPKERFSAEFPKEGPSILRIQQVVRGDSAAYFCASSPPGLIAATEAFFGQGTRLTVV.

This clonotype was seen repeatedly, ten times or more. The chain combines TRBV4-1 with TRBJ2-7; D is undetermined. The CDR3 runs 14 residues. CDR1 and CDR2 (germline): MGHRA, YSYEKL. With 4 bases removed from V and 4 bases from J, the gap between germline ends came to 14 bases. CDR3 sequence reads: CASSPFIEGYEQYF. DNA of the CDR3: TGCGCCAGCAGCCCCTTCATCGAAGGTTACGAGCAGTACTTC.

This clonotype was found a few times. The chain couples TRBV4-1 to TRBJ1-4; the match to TRBD1 covers 8 bases. Looked up from germline, CDR1 is MGHRA and CDR2 is YSYEKL. The CDR3 is 16 amino acids. The V gene end was trimmed by 3 bases and the J gene end by 8 bases; junction bases not matched to a gene: 11. CDR3 DNA sequence: TGCGCCAGCAGCCACCTACCACAGGGGGTTACCGAAAAACTGTTTTTT. Translated, it gives CASSHLPQGVTEKLFF.

With respect to this clonotype: This is likely a read error, given that the CDR3 carries no conserved phenylalanine or tryptophan at its end. The V and J genes are TRBV7-2 and TRBJ2-2, with D unresolved. There are 14 residues in the CDR3. V lost 3 bases and J lost 4, with 9 bases in between. The V gene's germline CDR1 is SGHTA and CDR2 FQGNSA. The DNA of the CDR3 is TGTGCCAGCAGCTTGCCAGGCCTCACCGGGGAGCTGTTTATT. Its protein is CASSLPGLTGELFI.

This clonotype was detected ten times or more. For the CDR3, the DNA is TGTGCCAGCAGCTCCCCCGGGGGTGAGCAGTTCTTC. Its translation is CASSSPGGEQFF. The V gene is TRBV7-8, the J gene TRBJ2-1, with a tentative D call TRBD2 (6 bases). V was clipped by 4 bases and J by 9 bases, with 10 bases between them. The CDR3 consists of 12 residues. CDR1 and CDR2 (germline): SGHVS, FQNEAQ.

The CDR3 reads CASSSPGTGTYEQYF. Written as DNA, the CDR3 is TGTGCCAGCAGCTCTCCCGGGACAGGGACCTACGAGCAGTACTTC. The chain couples TRBV11-2 to TRBJ2-7; 9 bases match TRBD1. Germline trimming cut 4 bases from V and 2 bases from J; bases unmatched to any gene: 6. The CDR3 length is 15 residues. Germline values: CDR1 SGHAT, CDR2 FQNNGV.

The chain couples TRBV5-5 to TRBJ2-1, with 11 bases that match TRBD2. CDR1 is SGHKS, CDR2 YYEKEE, per germline (reference sequence). The CDR3 has 17 amino acids. V shed 3 bases, J shed 8 bases, and the junction held 13 bases outside the gene matches. This CDR3 is CASSSLGSGGAVDEQFF. CDR3 nucleotides: TGTGCCAGCAGCTCCTTAGGTAGCGGGGGGGCCGTGGATGAGCAGTTCTTC.

J is TRBJ1-1 and V is TRBV4-1; no clear D. Trimming cost V 3 bases and J 10 bases, with 18 bases left between them. CDR3 length: 14 amino acids. In germline, CDR1 is MGHRA, CDR2 YSYEKL. CDR3 coding DNA: TGCGCCAGCAGCCATCCCTTTGACCGCCGGGGAGCTTTCTTT. Residues: CASSHPFDRRGAFF.

This sequence joins TRBV5-1 and TRBJ1-1; the D is unclear. V was clipped by 2 bases and J by 5 bases, with 10 bases between them. Germline CDR1 is SGHRS and CDR2 is YFSETQ. This CDR3 spans 13 amino acids. The chain's CDR3 is CASSLGRQTEAFF. CDR3 coding DNA: TGCGCCAGCAGCTTAGGGAGACAAACTGAAGCTTTCTTT.